This T cell receptor beta chain was captured in a study of T cells after yellow fever vaccination. Study information: Fractions low in cell number were prepared with SMART-Seq v4 Ultra Low Input. Study-level results: Though weaker, the secondary response peaked faster, on day 5 versus 15. Repertoires obtained by FACS sorting could include abundant clonotypes that entered as contaminants from the bulk population.

The table lists this clonotype with many counts. Antigen: not known. Each CDR3 protein is one row after TCRdb ran MiXCR on the 5' RACE reads. The sample includes around 350,000 distinct CDR3 sequences, approximately 10% of them seen just once. Germline-derived CDR1 and CDR2 are SGHRS and YFSETQ. V lost 0 bases to trimming and J lost 2 bases; unmatched junction nucleotides: 2. The CDR3 spans 16 residues. The sequencing here drew on PBMCs, taken on the day of the first yellow fever vaccination. V gene TRBV5-1 combines with J gene TRBJ2-3, with 11 nucleotides matching TRBD2. The sequence was obtained from a man between 18 and 29 years old who received the YFV17D yellow fever vaccine. This CDR3 is CASSLALAGDTDTQYF. CDR3 nucleotide sequence: TGCGCCAGCAGCTTGGCACTAGCGGGGGACACAGATACGCAGTATTTT. The full variable domain, with the rest looked up from reference TRBV5-1 and TRBJ2-3, is KAGVTQTPRYLIKTRGQQVTLSCSPISGHRSVSWYQQTPGQGLQFLFEYFSETQRNKGNFPGRFSGRQFSNSRSEMNVSTLELGDSALYLCASSLALAGDTDTQYFGPGTRLTVL.